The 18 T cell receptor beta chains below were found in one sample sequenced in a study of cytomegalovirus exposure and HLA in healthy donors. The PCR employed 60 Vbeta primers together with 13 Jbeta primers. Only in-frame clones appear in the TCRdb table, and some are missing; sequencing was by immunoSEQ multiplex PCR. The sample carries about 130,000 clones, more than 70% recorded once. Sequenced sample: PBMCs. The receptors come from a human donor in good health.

CDR3 nucleotides: TGCAGCGTTTGGGCTCAGGGGCCGATAAACTATGGCTACACCTTC. Protein: CSVWAQGPINYGYTF. The genes are TRBV29-1 and TRBJ1-2; D is possibly TRBD1 (6 bases). Germline V gene lookup returns CDR1 SQVTM and CDR2 ANQGSEA. The V and J ends lost 5 bases and 2 bases respectively, with 18 bases between them. The CDR3 loop spans 15 amino acids.

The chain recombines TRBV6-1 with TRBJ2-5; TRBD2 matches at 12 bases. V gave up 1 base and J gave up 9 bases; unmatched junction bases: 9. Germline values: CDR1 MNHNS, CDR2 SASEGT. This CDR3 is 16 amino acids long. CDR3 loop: CASSEGTSGDPTAQYF. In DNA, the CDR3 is TGTGCCAGCAGTGAAGGGACTAGCGGGGACCCCACGGCCCAGTACTTC.

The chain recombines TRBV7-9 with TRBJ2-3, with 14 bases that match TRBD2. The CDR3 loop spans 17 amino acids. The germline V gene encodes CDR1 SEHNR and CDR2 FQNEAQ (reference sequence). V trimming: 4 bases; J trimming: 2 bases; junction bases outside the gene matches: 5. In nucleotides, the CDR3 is TGTGCCAGCAGCTCAGGGACTAGCGGGGGCCACACAGATACGCAGTATTTT. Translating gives CASSSGTSGGHTDTQYF.

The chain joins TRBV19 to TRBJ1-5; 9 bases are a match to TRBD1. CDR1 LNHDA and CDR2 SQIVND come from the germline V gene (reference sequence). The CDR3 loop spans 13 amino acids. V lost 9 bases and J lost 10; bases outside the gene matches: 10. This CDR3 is CASWARTGEPQHF. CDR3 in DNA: TGTGCCAGCTGGGCGAGGACAGGGGAACCCCAGCATTTT.

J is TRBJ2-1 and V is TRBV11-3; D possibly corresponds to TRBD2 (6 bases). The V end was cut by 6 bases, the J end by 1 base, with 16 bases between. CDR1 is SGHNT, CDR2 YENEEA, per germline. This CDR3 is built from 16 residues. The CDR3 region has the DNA TGTGCCAGCAGTCGGGGACTGGTTGGATCCTACAATGAGCAGTTCTTC. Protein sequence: CASSRGLVGSYNEQFF.

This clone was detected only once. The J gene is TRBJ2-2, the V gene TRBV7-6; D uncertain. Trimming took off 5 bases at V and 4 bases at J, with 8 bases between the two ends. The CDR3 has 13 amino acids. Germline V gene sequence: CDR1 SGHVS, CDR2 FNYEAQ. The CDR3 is CASSVTGTGELFF. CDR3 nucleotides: TGTGCCAGCAGCGTCACCGGCACCGGGGAGCTGTTTTTT. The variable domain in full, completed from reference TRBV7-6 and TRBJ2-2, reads GAGVSQSPRYKVTKRGQDVALRCDPISGHVSLYWYRQALGQGPEFLTYFNYEAQQDKSGLPNDRFSAERPEGSISTLTIQRTEQRDSAMYRCASSVTGTGELFFGEGSRLTVL.

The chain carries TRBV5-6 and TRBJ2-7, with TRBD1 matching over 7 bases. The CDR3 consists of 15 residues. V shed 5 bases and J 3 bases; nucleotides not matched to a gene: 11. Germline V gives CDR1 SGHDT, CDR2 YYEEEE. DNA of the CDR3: TGTGCCAGCAGACTCGCCACAGGGGTGAACTACGAGCAGTACTTC. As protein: CASRLATGVNYEQYF.

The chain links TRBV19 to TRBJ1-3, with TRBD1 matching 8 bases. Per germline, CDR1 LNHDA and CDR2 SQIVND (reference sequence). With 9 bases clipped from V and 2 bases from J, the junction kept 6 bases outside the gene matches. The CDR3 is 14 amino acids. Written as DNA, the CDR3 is TGTGCCAGCAGGACAGGGAATGCTGGAAACACCATATATTTT. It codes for CASRTGNAGNTIYF.

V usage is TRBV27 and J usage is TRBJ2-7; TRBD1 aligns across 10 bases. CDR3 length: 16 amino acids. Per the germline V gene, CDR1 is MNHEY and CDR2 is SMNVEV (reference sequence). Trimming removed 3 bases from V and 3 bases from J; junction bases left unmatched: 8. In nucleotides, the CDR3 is TGTGCCAGCAGTTTGGATGGGACAGGGGATTTCTACGAGCAGTACTTC. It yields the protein CASSLDGTGDFYEQYF.

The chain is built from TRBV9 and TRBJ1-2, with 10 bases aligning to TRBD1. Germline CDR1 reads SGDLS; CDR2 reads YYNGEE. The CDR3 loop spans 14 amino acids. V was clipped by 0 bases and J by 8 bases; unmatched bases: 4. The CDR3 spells CASSVAGQGTGYTF. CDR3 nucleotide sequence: TGTGCCAGCAGCGTAGCGGGACAGGGGACAGGCTACACCTTC. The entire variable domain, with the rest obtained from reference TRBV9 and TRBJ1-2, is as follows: DSGVTQTPKHLITATGQRVTLRCSPRSGDLSVYWYQQSLDQGLQFLIQYYNGEERAKGNILERFSAQQFPDLHSELNLSSLELGDSALYFCASSVAGQGTGYTFGSGTRLTVV.

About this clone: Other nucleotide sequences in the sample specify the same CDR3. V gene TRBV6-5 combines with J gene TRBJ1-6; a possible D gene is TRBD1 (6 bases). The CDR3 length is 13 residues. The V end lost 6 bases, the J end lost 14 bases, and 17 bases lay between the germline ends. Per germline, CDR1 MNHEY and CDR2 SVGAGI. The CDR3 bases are TGTGCCAGCAGGTCCGGACAGTCCAAGGCCCTCCACTTT. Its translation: CASRSGQSKALHF.

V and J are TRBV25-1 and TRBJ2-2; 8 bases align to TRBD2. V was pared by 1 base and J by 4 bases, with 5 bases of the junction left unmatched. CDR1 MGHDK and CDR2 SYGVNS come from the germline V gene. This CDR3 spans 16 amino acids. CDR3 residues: CASSELSGGITGELFF. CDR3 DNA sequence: TGTGCCAGCAGTGAATTGAGCGGGGGAATCACCGGGGAGCTGTTTTTT.

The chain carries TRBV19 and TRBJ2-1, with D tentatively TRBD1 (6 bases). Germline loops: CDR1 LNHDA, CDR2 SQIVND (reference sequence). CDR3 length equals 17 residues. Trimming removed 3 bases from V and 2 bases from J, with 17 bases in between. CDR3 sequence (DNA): TGTGCCAGTAGTATCGAAGTCGGCAGGGACACCTACAATGAGCAGTTCTTC. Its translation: CASSIEVGRDTYNEQFF.

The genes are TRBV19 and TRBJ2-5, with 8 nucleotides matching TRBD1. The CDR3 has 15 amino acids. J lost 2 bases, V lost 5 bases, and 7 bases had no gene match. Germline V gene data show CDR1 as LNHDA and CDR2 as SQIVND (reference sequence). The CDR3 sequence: CASSPQQGGQETQYF. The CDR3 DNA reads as TGTGCCAGTAGTCCGCAACAGGGGGGACAAGAGACCCAGTACTTC.

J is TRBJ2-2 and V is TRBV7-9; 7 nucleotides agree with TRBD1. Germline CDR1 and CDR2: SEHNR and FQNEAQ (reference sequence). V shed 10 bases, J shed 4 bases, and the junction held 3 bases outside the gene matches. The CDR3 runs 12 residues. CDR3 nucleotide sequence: TGTGCCACCGACAGGGCCACCGGGGAGCTGTTTTTT. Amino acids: CATDRATGELFF. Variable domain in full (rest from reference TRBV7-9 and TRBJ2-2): DTGVSQNPRHKITKRGQNVTFRCDPISEHNRLYWYRQTLGQGPEFLTYFQNEAQLEKSRLLSDRFSAERPKGSFSTLEIQRTEQGDSAMYLCATDRATGELFFGEGSRLTVL.

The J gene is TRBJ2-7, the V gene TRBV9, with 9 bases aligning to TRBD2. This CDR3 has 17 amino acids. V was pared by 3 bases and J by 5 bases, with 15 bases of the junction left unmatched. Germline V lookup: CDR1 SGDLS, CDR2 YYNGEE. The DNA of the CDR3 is TGTGCCAGCAGCGCCGATAGCGGGGGCGTTTGGTTCCACGAGCAGTACTTC. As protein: CASSADSGGVWFHEQYF.

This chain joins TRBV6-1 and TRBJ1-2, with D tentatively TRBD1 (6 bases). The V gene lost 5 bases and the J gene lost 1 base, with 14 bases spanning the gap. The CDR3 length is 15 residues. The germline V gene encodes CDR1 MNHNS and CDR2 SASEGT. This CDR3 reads CASSPGQTNNYGYTF. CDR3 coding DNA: TGTGCCAGCAGTCCCGGACAGACCAATAACTATGGCTACACCTTC.

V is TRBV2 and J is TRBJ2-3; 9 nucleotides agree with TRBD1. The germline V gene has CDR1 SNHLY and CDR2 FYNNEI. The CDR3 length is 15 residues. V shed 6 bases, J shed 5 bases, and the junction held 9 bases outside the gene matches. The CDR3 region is CASRKTGGSGDTQYF. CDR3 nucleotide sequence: TGTGCCAGCAGAAAGACAGGGGGTTCTGGAGATACGCAGTATTTT.